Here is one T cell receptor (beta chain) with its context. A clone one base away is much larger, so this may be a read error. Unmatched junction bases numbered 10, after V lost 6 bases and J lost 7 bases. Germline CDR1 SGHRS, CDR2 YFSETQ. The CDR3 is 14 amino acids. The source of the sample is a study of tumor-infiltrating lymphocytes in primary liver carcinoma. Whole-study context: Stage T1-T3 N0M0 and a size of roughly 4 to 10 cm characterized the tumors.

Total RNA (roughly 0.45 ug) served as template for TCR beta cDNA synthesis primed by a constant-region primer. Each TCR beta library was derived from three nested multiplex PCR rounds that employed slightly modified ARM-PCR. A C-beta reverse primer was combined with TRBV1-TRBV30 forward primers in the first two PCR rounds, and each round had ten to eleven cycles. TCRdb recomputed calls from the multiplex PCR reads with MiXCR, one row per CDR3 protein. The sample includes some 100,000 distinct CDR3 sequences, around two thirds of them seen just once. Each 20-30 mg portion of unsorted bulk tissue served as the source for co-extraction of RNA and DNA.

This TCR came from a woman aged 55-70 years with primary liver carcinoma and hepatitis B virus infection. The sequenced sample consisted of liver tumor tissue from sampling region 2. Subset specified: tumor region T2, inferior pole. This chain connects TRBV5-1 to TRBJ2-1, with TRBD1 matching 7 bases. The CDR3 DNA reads TGCGCCAGCATCAAGGACAGGTATAGGAATGAGCAGTTCTTC. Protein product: CASIKDRYRNEQFF.